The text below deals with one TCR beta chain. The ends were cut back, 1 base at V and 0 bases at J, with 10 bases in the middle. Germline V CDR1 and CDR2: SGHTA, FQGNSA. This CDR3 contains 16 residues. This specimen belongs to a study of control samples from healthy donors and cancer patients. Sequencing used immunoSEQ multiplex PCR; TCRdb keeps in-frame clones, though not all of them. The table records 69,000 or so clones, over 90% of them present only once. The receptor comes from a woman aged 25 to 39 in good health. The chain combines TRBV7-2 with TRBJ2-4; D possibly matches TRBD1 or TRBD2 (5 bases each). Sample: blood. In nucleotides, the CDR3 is TGTGCCAGCAGCTTAGTAGGGGCGGGAGCCAAAAACATTCAGTACTTC. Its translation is CASSLVGAGAKNIQYF.